The 14 T cell receptor beta chains reported below all come from one sample, sequenced in a study of CD8 T cells in ankylosing spondylitis. TCRdb reprocessed the 5' RACE reads with MiXCR, giving one entry per CDR3 protein. Among 300,000 to 400,000 distinct CDR3 sequences, more than 20% were seen once, and the ten largest hold less than 15%. Sequencing input: blood, either unsorted or a sorted T cell fraction (not recorded which). The receptors stem from a male donor with ankylosing spondylitis or in good health (not recorded which).

DNA of the CDR3: TGTGCCAGCAGCTTCCGGACAGCCGCGGGCACAGATACGCAGTATTTT. Protein sequence: CASSFRTAAGTDTQYF. This chain joins TRBV9 and TRBJ2-3; weak D call: TRBD1 (6 bases). With 4 bases removed from V and 1 base from J, the gap between germline ends came to 16 bases. Germline CDR1 reads SGDLS; CDR2 reads YYNGEE. This CDR3 is 16 amino acids long.

A few counts support this clonotype. The chain is built from TRBV28 and TRBJ2-7, with a weak D call TRBD2 (5 bases). Germline CDR1 is MDHEN and CDR2 is SYDVKM. Trimming pared 3 bases from V and 2 bases from J, leaving 11 bases between. The CDR3 loop spans 14 amino acids. The CDR3 reads CASSFHLAAYEQYF. The CDR3 coding sequence is TGTGCCAGCAGTTTTCATCTAGCCGCCTACGAGCAGTACTTC.

The chain carries TRBV6-1 and TRBJ2-3; no firm D call. Germline V gene data show CDR1 as MNHNS and CDR2 as SASEGT. The ends were cut back, 3 bases at V and 6 bases at J, with 16 bases in the middle. The CDR3 covers 15 residues. The CDR3 nucleotides are TGTGCCAGCAGTGAGCAGGTCCCAGGTTGGGATACGCAGTATTTT. Its protein product is CASSEQVPGWDTQYF.

V is TRBV29-1 and J is TRBJ2-2, with TRBD1 as a possible D gene (6 bases). Trimming removed 6 bases at V and 0 bases at J, with 11 bases between. The CDR3 extends over 14 amino acids. Germline-derived CDR1 and CDR2 are SQVTM and ANQGSEA. The CDR3 bases are TGCAGCGTAACCGGGACACCGAACACCGGGGAGCTGTTTTTT. Protein product: CSVTGTPNTGELFF.

In its sample, this clonotype was seen a few times. This chain connects TRBV12-3 or TRBV12-4 to TRBJ2-3; TRBD1 is a possible D gene (6 bases). With 5 bases removed from V and 6 bases from J, the gap between germline ends came to 12 bases. The CDR3 sequence is 13 residues long. The CDR3 nucleotides are TGTGCCAGCAGTGCCGGAACAGGGGATACGCAGTATTTT. It specifies CASSAGTGDTQYF.

The chain recombines TRBV12-3 or TRBV12-4 with TRBJ2-5; 7 bases line up with TRBD1. V lost 6 bases to trimming and J lost 4 bases; unmatched junction nucleotides: 8. This CDR3 spans 14 amino acids. The CDR3 protein is CASRLRGLGETQYF. CDR3 bases: TGTGCCAGCAGGCTAAGGGGGCTCGGAGAGACCCAGTACTTC.

The V gene is TRBV28, the J gene TRBJ2-5, with 11 nucleotides matching TRBD1. The J segment lost 4 bases and the V segment lost 8 bases, leaving 9 bases of the junction unmatched. The CDR3 spans 15 residues. CDR1 is MDHEN, CDR2 SYDVKM, per germline. The CDR3 bases are TGTGCCAGCCCGGACAGGGGGCCCGAGGTAGAGACCCAGTACTTC. Amino acids: CASPDRGPEVETQYF.

The chain joins TRBV2 to TRBJ1-5, with D possibly matching TRBD1 (5 bases). Trimming stripped 8 bases from V and 1 base from J, with 9 bases between. From germline, CDR1 is SNHLY and CDR2 FYNNEI. There are 13 residues in the CDR3. As DNA, the CDR3 is TGTGCCAGCCATTGGGGGAGCAATCAGCCCCAGCATTTT. Amino acid sequence: CASHWGSNQPQHF.

The chain recombines TRBV18 with TRBJ2-1; 11 bases fit TRBD1. V shed 3 bases, J shed 8 bases, and the junction held 21 bases outside the gene matches. The CDR3 covers 20 residues. Germline CDR1 is KGHSH and CDR2 is LQKENI. CDR3 protein: CASSPPGGTGGHGAQDEQFF. As DNA, the CDR3 is TGTGCCAGCTCACCCCCAGGAGGGACAGGGGGGCATGGGGCTCAGGATGAGCAGTTCTTC.

This clonotype appeared many times. This rearrangement joins TRBV24-1 to TRBJ1-6, with 8 positions matching TRBD1. This CDR3 comprises 14 residues. V dropped 7 bases and J dropped 10; count of bases not matched to a gene: 8. Germline V gene data show CDR1 as KGHDR and CDR2 as SFDVKD. The CDR3 nucleotides read TGTGCCACCAGCTCGGACAGGGTTGGATCACCCCTCCACTTT. It codes for CATSSDRVGSPLHF.

The rearrangement joins TRBV7-6 to TRBJ2-1; TRBD2 aligns across 10 bases. CDR3 length: 14 residues. Per germline, CDR1 SGHVS and CDR2 FNYEAQ. V trimming: 1 base; J trimming: 15 bases; junction bases outside the gene matches: 9. The CDR3 is CASSLEGSGGARFF. For the CDR3, the DNA is TGTGCCAGCAGCTTAGAGGGCAGCGGGGGGGCCAGGTTCTTC.

This clonotype was counted only a few times. This chain joins TRBV30 and TRBJ1-2; TRBD1 might be the D (5 bases). Trimming took 1 base from V and 9 from J, leaving 15 bases between them. In germline, CDR1 is GTSNPN, CDR2 SVGIG (reference sequence). The CDR3 has 13 amino acids. The CDR3 nucleotides read TGTGCCTGGAGTGCCGGGACCCCAACAAGCTACACCTTC. Protein product: CAWSAGTPTSYTF.

The chain links TRBV13 to TRBJ2-7; the D gene is possibly TRBD2 (6 bases). Germline V lookup: CDR1 PRHDT, CDR2 FYEKMQ (reference sequence). Trimming stripped 2 bases from V and 6 bases from J, with 14 bases between. The CDR3 runs to 14 residues. The CDR3 protein is CASSLQTSIREQYF. CDR3 in DNA: TGTGCCAGCAGCTTACAGACTAGTATCCGCGAGCAGTACTTC.

The chain links TRBV7-3 to TRBJ2-3, with 9 bases matching TRBD2. J was trimmed by 4 bases and V by 2 bases; bases with no gene match: 4. This CDR3 region has 15 residues. CDR1 and CDR2 (germline): SGHTA, FQGTGA. The CDR3 bases are TGTGCCAGCAGCTTAGCAGGCGGGGGGGCAGATACGCAGTATTTT. Its protein product is CASSLAGGGADTQYF.